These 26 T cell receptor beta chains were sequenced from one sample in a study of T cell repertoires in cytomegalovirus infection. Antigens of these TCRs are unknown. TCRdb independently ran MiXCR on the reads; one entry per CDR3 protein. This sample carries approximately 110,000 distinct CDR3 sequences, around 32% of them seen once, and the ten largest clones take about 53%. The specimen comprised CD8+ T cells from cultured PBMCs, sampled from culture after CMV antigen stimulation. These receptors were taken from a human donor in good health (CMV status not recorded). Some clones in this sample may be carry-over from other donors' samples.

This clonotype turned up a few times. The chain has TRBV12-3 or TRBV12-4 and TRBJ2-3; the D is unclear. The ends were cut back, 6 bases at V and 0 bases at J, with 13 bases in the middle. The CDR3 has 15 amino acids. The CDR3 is CASSPPGRSTDTQYF. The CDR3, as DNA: TGTGCCAGCAGCCCCCCGGGTCGTAGCACAGATACGCAGTATTTT.

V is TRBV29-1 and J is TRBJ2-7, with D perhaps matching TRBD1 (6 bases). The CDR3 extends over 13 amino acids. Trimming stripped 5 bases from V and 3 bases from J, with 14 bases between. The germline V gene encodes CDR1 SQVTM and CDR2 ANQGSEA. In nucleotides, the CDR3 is TGCAGCGTTCTTGGGGGCAGCCGCTACGAGCAGTACTTC. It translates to CSVLGGSRYEQYF.

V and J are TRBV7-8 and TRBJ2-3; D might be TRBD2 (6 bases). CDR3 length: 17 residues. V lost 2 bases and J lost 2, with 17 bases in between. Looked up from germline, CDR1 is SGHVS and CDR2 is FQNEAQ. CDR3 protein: CASSLSLGLPNTDTQYF. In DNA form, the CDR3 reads TGTGCCAGCAGCTTATCTTTGGGACTCCCAAACACAGATACGCAGTATTTT.

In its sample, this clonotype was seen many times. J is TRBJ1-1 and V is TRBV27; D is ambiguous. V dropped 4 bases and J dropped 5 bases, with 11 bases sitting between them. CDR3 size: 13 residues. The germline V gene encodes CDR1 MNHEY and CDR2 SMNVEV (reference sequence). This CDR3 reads CASSSEVWTEAFF. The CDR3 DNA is TGTGCCAGCAGTTCGGAGGTGTGGACTGAAGCTTTCTTT.

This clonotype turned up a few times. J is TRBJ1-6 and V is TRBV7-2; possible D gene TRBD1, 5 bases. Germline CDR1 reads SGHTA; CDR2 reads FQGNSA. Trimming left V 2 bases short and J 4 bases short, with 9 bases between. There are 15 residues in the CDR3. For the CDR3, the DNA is TGTGCCAGCAGCTTATATAGACAGTATAATTCACCCCTCCACTTT. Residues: CASSLYRQYNSPLHF.

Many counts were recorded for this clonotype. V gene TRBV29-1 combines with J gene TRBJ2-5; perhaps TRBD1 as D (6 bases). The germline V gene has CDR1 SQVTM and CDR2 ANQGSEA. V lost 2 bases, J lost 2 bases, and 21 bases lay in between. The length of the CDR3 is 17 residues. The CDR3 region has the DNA TGCAGCGTTGAACCCTACATGTACAGGGATTATCAAGAGACCCAGTACTTC. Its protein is CSVEPYMYRDYQETQYF.

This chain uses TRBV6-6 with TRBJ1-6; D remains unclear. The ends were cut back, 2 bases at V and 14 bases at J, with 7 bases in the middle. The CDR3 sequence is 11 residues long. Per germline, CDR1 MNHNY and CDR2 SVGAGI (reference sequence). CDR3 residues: CASSYRVALHF. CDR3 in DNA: TGTGCCAGCAGTTACCGTGTCGCCCTCCACTTT.

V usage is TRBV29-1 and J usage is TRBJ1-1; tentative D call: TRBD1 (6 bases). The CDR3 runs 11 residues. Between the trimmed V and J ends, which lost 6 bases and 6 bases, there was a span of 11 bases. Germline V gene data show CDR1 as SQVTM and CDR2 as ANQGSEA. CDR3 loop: CSVMAGAEAFF. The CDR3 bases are TGCAGCGTCATGGCAGGGGCTGAAGCTTTCTTT.

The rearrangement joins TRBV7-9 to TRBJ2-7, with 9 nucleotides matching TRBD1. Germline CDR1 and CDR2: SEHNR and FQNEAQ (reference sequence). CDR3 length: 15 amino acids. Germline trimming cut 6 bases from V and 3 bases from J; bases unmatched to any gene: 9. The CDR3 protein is CASSPTGGTVYEQYF. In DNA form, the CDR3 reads TGTGCCAGCAGTCCGACAGGGGGTACAGTCTACGAGCAGTACTTC.

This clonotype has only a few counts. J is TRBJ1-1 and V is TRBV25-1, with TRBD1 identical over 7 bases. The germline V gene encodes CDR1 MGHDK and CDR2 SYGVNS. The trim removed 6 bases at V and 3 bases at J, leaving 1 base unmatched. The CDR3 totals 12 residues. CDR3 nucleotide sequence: TGTGCCAGCAGGGACAGGTACACTGAAGCTTTCTTT. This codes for CASRDRYTEAFF.

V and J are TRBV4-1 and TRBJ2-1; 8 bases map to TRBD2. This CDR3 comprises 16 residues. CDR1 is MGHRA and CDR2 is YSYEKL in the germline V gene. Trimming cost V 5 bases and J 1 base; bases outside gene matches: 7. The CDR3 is CASSFRGGTSYNEQFF. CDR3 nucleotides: TGCGCCAGCAGCTTCCGCGGGGGGACTTCCTACAATGAGCAGTTCTTC.

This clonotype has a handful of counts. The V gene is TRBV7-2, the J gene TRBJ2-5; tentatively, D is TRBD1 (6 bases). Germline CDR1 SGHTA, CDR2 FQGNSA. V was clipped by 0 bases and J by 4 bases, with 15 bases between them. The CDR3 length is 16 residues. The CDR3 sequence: CASSLALWGLGETQYF. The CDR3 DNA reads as TGTGCCAGCAGCTTAGCGCTCTGGGGGCTGGGAGAGACCCAGTACTTC.

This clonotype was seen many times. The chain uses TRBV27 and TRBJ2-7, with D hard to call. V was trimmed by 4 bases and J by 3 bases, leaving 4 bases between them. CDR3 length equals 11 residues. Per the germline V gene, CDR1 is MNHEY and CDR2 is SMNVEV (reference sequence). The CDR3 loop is CASSSRYEQYF. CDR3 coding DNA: TGTGCCAGCAGTTCGCGCTACGAGCAGTACTTC.

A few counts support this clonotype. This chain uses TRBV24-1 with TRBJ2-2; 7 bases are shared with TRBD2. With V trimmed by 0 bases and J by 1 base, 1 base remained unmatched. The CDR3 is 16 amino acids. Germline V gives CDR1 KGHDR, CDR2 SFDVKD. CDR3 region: CATSDLWGGNTGELFF. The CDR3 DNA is TGTGCCACCAGTGATTTGTGGGGGGGGAACACCGGGGAGCTGTTTTTT.

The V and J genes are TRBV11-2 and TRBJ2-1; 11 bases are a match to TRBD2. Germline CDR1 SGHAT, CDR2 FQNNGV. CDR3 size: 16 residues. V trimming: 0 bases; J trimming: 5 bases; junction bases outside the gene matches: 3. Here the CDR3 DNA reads TGTGCCAGCAGCTTAGAGCTAGCGGGGGGAGACAATGAGCAGTTCTTC. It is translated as CASSLELAGGDNEQFF. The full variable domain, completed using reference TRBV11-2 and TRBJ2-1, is EAGVAQSPRYKIIEKRQSVAFWCNPISGHATLYWYQQILGQGPKLLIQFQNNGVVDDSQLPKDRFSAERLKGVDSTLKIQPAKLEDSAVYLCASSLELAGGDNEQFFGPGTRLTVL.

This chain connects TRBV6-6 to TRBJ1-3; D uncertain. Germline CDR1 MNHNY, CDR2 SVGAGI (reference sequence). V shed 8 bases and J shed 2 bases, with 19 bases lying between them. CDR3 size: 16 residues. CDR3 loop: CASAQYGNAPGNTIYF. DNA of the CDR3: TGTGCCAGCGCCCAATACGGGAACGCACCTGGAAACACCATATATTTT.

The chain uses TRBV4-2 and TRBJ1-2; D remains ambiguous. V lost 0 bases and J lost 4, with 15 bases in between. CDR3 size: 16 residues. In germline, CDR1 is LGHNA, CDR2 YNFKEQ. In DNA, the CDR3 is TGTGCCAGCAGCCAAGATTGGCAGACCCTCATCTATGGCTACACCTTC. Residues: CASSQDWQTLIYGYTF.

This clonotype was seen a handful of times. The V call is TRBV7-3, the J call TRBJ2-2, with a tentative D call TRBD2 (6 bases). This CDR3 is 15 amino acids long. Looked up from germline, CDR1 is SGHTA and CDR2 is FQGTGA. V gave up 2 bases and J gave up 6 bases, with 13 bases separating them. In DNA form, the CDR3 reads TGTGCCAGCAGCTTACTTTACGGGGAGGCCGGGGAGCTGTTTTTT. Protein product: CASSLLYGEAGELFF.

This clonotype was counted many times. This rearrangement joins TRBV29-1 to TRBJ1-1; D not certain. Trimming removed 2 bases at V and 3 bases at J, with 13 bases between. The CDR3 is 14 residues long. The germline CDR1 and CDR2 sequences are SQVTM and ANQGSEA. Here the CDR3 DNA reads TGCAGCGTTGAAAGGCAGGACGTGCACACTGAAGCTTTCTTT. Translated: CSVERQDVHTEAFF.

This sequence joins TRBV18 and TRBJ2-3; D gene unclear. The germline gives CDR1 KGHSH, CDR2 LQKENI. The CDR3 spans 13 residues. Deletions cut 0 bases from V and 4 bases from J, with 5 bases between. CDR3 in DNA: TGTGCCAGCTCACCACCCAGCCCAGATACGCAGTATTTT. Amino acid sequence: CASSPPSPDTQYF.

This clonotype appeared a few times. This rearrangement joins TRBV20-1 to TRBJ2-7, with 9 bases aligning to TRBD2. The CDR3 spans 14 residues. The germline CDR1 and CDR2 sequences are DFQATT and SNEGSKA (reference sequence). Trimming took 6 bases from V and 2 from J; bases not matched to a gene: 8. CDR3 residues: CSAGGAGGPYEQYF. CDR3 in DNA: TGCAGTGCCGGTGGCGCGGGGGGGCCCTACGAGCAGTACTTC.

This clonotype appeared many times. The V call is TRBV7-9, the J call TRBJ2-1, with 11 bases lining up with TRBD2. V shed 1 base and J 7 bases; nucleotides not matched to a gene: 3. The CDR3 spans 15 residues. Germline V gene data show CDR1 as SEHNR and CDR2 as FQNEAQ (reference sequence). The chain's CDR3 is CASSLDTSGGNEQFF. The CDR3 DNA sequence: TGTGCCAGCAGCTTAGATACTAGCGGGGGAAATGAGCAGTTCTTC.

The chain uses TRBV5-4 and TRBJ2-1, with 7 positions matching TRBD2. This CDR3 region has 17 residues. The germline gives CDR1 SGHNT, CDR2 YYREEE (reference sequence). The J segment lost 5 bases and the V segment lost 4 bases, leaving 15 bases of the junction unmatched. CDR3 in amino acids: CASSGQRGGPYNNEQFF. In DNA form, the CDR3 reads TGTGCCAGCAGCGGTCAGCGGGGTGGACCTTATAACAATGAGCAGTTCTTC.

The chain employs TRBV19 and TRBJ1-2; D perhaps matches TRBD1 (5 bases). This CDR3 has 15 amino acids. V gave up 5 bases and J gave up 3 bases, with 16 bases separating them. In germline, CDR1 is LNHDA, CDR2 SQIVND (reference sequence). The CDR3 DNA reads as TGTGCCAGTAGTCGGCCGCGAGAGGGGCACTATGGCTACACCTTC. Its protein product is CASSRPREGHYGYTF.

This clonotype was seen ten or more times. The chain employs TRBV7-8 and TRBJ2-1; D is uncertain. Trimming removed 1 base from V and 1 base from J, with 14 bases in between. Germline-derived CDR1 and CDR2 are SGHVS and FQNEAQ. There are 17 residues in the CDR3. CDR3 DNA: TGTGCCAGCAGCTTAGGTGGGGTTCTCAGTTCCTACAATGAGCAGTTCTTC. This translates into CASSLGGVLSSYNEQFF.

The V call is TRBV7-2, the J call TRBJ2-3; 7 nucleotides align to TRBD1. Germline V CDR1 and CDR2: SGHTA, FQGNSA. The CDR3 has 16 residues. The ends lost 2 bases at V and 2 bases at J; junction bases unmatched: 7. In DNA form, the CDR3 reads TGTGCCAGCAGCTTAATGACAGGGACCTACACAGATACGCAGTATTTT. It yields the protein CASSLMTGTYTDTQYF.